This T cell receptor (beta chain) was retrieved from a study of T cells in Graves' hyperthyroidism and ophthalmopathy. The CDR3 regions of TCR beta were amplified from RNA transcripts. The HTBI set primed first-round TCR CDR3 RT-PCR. From the multiplex PCR reads, TCRdb called clonotypes with MiXCR, one entry per CDR3 protein. The sample yields around 520,000 distinct CDR3 sequences, 14% seen once. Many counts were recorded for this clonotype. Its matching antigen is unknown. If no ophthalmopathy progression occurred within 18 months, Graves' hyperthyroidism was stable. Study outcomes and limitations: Blood samples included most of the expanded thyroid clonotypes exceeding 0.001.

V was clipped by 4 bases and J by 3 bases, with 11 bases between them. CDR1 and CDR2 (germline): SGHRS, YFSETQ. The CDR3 sequence is 13 residues long. The sequencing sample was made of blood. The genes are TRBV5-1 and TRBJ2-7; D remains ambiguous. This TCR came from a woman aged 40 to 50 with Graves' hyperthyroidism. The DNA for the CDR3 is TGCGCCAGCAGCAACAAGGAGAACTACGAGCAGTACTTC. Protein product: CASSNKENYEQYF. The variable domain in full, with the rest retrieved from reference TRBV5-1 and TRBJ2-7, is KAGVTQTPRYLIKTRGQQVTLSCSPISGHRSVSWYQQTPGQGLQFLFEYFSETQRNKGNFPGRFSGRQFSNSRSEMNVSTLELGDSALYLCASSNKENYEQYFGPGTRLTVT.